This T cell receptor beta chain was sequenced during a study of T cell responses to AZD1222 COVID-19 vaccine. Comments on this clone: The antigen remains undetermined.

The CDR3 has 18 residues. Losses at the gene ends were 3 bases for V and 3 bases for J; bases not matched to a gene: 8. CDR1 is SGHAT and CDR2 is FQNNGV in the germline V gene. Study results and limitations: Mostly white British, mostly female donors; authors suggested clonal diversity may be underestimated. Reportedly, nearly half of unique spike TCRs recognized epitopes outside B.1.351/B.1.1.7 mutations. AZD1222 recipients seropositive at baseline numbered only 5 to 7.

The data were produced by immunoSEQ multiplex PCR, yet TCRdb's version contains in-frame clones alone and is incomplete. The profile shows around 110,000 clones, approximately 86% of them singletons. Sequenced material: peripheral blood, taken on day 0 of AZD1222 vaccination. This rearrangement joins TRBV11-2 to TRBJ2-1, with TRBD2 matching 13 bases. This TCR derives from an adult in good health. The CDR3 loop is CASSLVSTSGGFYNEQFF. The CDR3 bases are TGTGCCAGCAGCTTGGTATCGACTAGCGGGGGGTTCTACAATGAGCAGTTCTTC.